This TCR beta chain was recovered during a study of blood T cell repertoires in COVID-19. Study context: PBMCs, B-cell-depleted T cells, or T cells were the source of the cDNA or gDNA that made up the material.

Libraries were prepared by immunoSEQ multiplex PCR; TCRdb keeps only in-frame clonotypes and omits some of them. The table has some 190,000 clones, 80% seen once. Participants spanned ages roughly 18 to 90 years and resided in some 22 US areas. Cohorts were assigned according to the clinical history that participants reported. A COVID-19 case had been met by exposed participants during the 2 weeks before study entry. Germline lookup yields CDR1 MNHEY and CDR2 SVGAGI. The CDR3 covers 15 residues. Trimming shortened V by 2 bases and J by 6 bases, and 16 bases separated the two germline ends. This chain uses TRBV6-5 with TRBJ1-2, with D perhaps TRBD1 (6 bases). What was sequenced was PBMCs or T cells enriched from blood (not recorded which). The source is a man between 60 and 70 years old who had been exposed to COVID-19. The CDR3 sequence is CASSYARTALHGYTF. CDR3 sequence (DNA): TGTGCCAGCAGTTACGCCCGGACAGCCCTTCATGGCTACACCTTC.